Listed below are T cell receptor beta chains from one sample, sequenced in a study of CD8 T cells in ankylosing spondylitis. TCRdb redid the calling of the 5' RACE reads with MiXCR, one entry per CDR3 protein. Of 150,000 or so distinct CDR3 sequences in the sample, 8.5% to 10% were seen once. The specimen sequenced was blood, either unsorted or a sorted T cell fraction (not recorded which). The receptors come from a female donor with ankylosing spondylitis or in good health (not recorded which). CDR3s include the opening cysteine and the closing phenylalanine or tryptophan. The order of the fields is J gene, CDR3 length, clone size, V gene, D gene, CDR3 DNA, CDR3 protein. D genes are given only for firm matches. For some rows the clone size is stated as once, few or many, or as a class when expanded; others skip it.

>TRBJ2-1|16|NA|TRBV6-2/TRBV6-3|NA
TGTGCCAGCAGCCCCGTGGGGAGAATTAGTGGGAATGAGCAGTTCTTC
CASSPVGRISGNEQFF
>TRBJ2-7|13|few|TRBV20-1|TRBD1
TGCAGTGCTAGATCGGACAGGTCCTACGAGCAGTACTTC
CSARSDRSYEQYF
>TRBJ2-1|14|NA|TRBV4-2|TRBD1
TGTGCCAGCAGCCCATGGGACAGTAACAATGAGCAGTTCTTC
CASSPWDSNNEQFF
>TRBJ1-2|11|few|TRBV11-2|NA
TGTGCCAGCAGCTTAAACGTAGGCTACACCTTC
CASSLNVGYTF
>TRBJ2-1|15|few|TRBV10-3|TRBD2
TGTGCCACCGCCGACCTAGCGGGCGCCTACAATGAGCAGTTCTTC
CATADLAGAYNEQFF
>TRBJ1-2|12|NA|TRBV12-3/TRBV12-4|NA
TGTGCCAGCAGTTTGAACTTCTATGGCTACACCTTC
CASSLNFYGYTF
>TRBJ2-2|15|many|TRBV7-9|NA
TGTGCCAGCAGCTGGGACACCGTTGTCACCGGGGAGCTGTTTTTT
CASSWDTVVTGELFF
>TRBJ1-5|16|few|TRBV27|NA
TGTGCCAGCAGTTTATCGTTTTTGAATAGCAATCAGCCCCAGCATTTT
CASSLSFLNSNQPQHF
>TRBJ2-3|15|few|TRBV18|NA
TGTGCCAGCTCACGAGGTGGAGGGAGCACAGATACGCAGTATTTT
CASSRGGGSTDTQYF
>TRBJ2-7|14|few|TRBV10-3|TRBD2
TGTGCCATCAGTGACCCGGCGGGAGGCTACGAGCAGTACTTC
CAISDPAGGYEQYF
>TRBJ2-2|14|NA|TRBV24-1|TRBD2
TGTGCCACCGAGGGACTAGCGCCTACCGGGGAGCTGTTTTTT
CATEGLAPTGELFF
>TRBJ2-7|17|many|TRBV21-1|NA
TGTGCCAGCAGCAAAGTCGAAGGCGGGAGGGCCCTTTACGAGCAGTACTTC
CASSKVEGGRALYEQYF
>TRBJ2-7|13|NA|TRBV30|NA
TGTGCCTGGAGTGTAATGCCCCTCGACGAGCAGTACTTC
CAWSVMPLDEQYF
>TRBJ2-5|16|NA|TRBV9|TRBD1
TGTGCCAGCAGCGGTGAACGGGACAGGGTTTTGGAGACCCAATACTTC
CASSGERDRVLETQYF
>TRBJ2-1|16|few|TRBV7-9|TRBD2
TGTGCCAGCAGCGGGGCGGGACTAGCGGGAGGCAATGAGCAGTTCTTC
CASSGAGLAGGNEQFF
>TRBJ2-7|16|NA|TRBV18|TRBD2
TGTGCCAGCTCACCAGGGACTAGCGGGGGTCCCTACGAGCAGTACTTC
CASSPGTSGGPYEQYF
>TRBJ2-7|14|NA|TRBV2|TRBD2
TGTGCCAGCAGTGTAGGAGCGGGAGTTTACGAGCAGTACTTC
CASSVGAGVYEQYF